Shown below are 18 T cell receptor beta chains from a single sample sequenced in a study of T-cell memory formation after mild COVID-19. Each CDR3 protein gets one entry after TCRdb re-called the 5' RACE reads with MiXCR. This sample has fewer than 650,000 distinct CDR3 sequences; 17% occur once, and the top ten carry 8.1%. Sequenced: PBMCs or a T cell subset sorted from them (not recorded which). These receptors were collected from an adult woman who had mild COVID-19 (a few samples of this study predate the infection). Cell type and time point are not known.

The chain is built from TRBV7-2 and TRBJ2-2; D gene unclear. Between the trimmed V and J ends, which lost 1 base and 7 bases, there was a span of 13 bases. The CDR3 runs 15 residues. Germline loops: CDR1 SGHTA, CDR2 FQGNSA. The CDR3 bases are TGTGCCAGCAGCTTAGGGTTCGGCTTGGGCGGGGAGCTGTTTTTT. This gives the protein CASSLGFGLGGELFF.

CDR3 bases: TGCGCCAGCAGCCTCCAGGGACAGGGGTTCGAGCAGTACTTC. Translating gives CASSLQGQGFEQYF. V is TRBV5-1 and J is TRBJ2-7; 10 nucleotides line up with TRBD1. This CDR3 contains 14 residues. Unmatched junction bases numbered 7, after V lost 4 bases and J lost 6 bases. CDR1 and CDR2 (germline): SGHRS, YFSETQ.

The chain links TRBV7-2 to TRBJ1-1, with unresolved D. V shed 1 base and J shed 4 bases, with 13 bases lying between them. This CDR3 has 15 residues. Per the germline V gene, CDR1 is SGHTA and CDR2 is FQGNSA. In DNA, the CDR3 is TGTGCCAGCAGCTTAGATTCGAGAATGACCACTGAAGCTTTCTTT. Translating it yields CASSLDSRMTTEAFF.

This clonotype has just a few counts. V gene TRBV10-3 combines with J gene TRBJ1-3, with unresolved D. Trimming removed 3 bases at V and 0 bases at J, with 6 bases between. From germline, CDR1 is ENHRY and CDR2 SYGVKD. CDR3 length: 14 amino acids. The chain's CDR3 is CAISENSSGNTIYF. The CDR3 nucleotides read TGTGCCATCAGTGAAAACAGCTCTGGAAACACCATATATTTT.

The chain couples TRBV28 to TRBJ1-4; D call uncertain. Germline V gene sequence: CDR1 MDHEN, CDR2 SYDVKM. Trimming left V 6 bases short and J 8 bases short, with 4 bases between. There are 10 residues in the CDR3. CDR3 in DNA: TGTGCCAGCAGGGACGAAAAACTGTTTTTT. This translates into CASRDEKLFF.

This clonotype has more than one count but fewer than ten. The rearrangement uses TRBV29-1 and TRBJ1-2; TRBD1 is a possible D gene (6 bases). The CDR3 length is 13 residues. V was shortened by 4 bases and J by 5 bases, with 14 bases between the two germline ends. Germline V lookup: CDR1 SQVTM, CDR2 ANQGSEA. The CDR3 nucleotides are TGCAGCGTTGTTGGGGGGGCGTCATATGGCTACACCTTC. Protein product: CSVVGGASYGYTF.

Here the CDR3 reads CASSWGVEHYGYTF. CDR3 DNA sequence: TGTGCCAGCTCCTGGGGCGTCGAGCACTATGGCTACACCTTC. The chain combines TRBV7-9 with TRBJ1-2; D is perhaps TRBD1 (5 bases). This CDR3 has 14 residues. Germline CDR1 and CDR2: SEHNR and FQNEAQ (reference sequence). V lost 8 bases and J 3 bases, leaving 16 bases between the germline ends.

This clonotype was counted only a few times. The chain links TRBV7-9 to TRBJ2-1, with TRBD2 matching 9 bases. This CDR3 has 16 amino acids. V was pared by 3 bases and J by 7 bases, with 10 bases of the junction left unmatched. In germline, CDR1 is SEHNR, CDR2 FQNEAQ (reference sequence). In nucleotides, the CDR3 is TGTGCCAGCAGCTTGGATAGCGGGAGTAAGAAAAATGAGCAGTTCTTC. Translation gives CASSLDSGSKKNEQFF.

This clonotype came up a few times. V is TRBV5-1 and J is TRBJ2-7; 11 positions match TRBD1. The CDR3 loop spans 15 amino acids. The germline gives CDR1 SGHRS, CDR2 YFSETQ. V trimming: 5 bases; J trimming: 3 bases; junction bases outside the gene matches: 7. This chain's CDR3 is CASRSGTGGNYEQYF. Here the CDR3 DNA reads TGCGCCAGCAGGTCCGGGACAGGGGGAAACTACGAGCAGTACTTC.

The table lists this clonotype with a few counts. DNA for the CDR3: TGTGCCAGCAGCTCAGACCTCAGGGGGAGCACTGAAGCTTTCTTT. It is translated as CASSSDLRGSTEAFF. The chain is built from TRBV5-5 and TRBJ1-1, with TRBD1 matching 7 bases. V lost 3 bases, J lost 4 bases, and 9 bases stayed unmatched. There are 15 residues in the CDR3. The germline V gene has CDR1 SGHKS and CDR2 YYEKEE (reference sequence). The full variable domain, in which reference TRBV5-5 and TRBJ1-1 provide the parts outside the CDR3, is DAGVTQSPTHLIKTRGQQVTLRCSPISGHKSVSWYQQVLGQGPQFIFQYYEKEERGRGNFPDRFSARQFPNYSSELNVNALLLGDSALYLCASSSDLRGSTEAFFGQGTRLTVV.

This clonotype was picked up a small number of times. The CDR3 region is CASTTVDQGATDTQYF. The CDR3 nucleotides are TGTGCCAGCACCACGGTAGATCAGGGAGCCACAGATACGCAGTATTTT. This chain joins TRBV9 and TRBJ2-3; D assignment may be TRBD1 or TRBD2 (5 bases each). Germline V gene lookup returns CDR1 SGDLS and CDR2 YYNGEE. Trimming stripped 6 bases from V and 2 bases from J, with 19 bases between. This CDR3 spans 16 amino acids.

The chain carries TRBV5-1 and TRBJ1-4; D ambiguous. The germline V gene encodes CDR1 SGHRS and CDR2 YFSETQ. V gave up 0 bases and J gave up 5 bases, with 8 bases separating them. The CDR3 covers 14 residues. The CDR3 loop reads CASSLVGENEKLFF. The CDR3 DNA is TGCGCCAGCAGCTTGGTTGGGGAGAATGAAAAACTGTTTTTT.

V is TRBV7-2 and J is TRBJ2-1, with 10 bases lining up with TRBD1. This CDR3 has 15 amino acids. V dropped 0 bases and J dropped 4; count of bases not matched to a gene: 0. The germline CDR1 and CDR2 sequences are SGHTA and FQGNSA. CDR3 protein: CASSLAGQGYNEQFF. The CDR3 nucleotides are TGTGCCAGCAGCTTAGCGGGACAGGGGTACAATGAGCAGTTCTTC.

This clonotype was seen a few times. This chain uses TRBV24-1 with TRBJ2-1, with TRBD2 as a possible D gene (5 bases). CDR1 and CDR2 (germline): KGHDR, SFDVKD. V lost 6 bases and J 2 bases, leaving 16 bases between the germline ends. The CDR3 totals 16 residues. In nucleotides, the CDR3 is TGTGCCACCAGTAGTTCGGCCGGGAATCCCTACAATGAGCAGTTCTTC. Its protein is CATSSSAGNPYNEQFF.

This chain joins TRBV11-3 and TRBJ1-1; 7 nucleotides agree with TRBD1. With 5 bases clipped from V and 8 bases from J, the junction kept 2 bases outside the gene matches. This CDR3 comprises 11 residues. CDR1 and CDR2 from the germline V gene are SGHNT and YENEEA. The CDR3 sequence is CASSQGEEAFF. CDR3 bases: TGTGCCAGCAGCCAGGGGGAGGAAGCTTTCTTT.

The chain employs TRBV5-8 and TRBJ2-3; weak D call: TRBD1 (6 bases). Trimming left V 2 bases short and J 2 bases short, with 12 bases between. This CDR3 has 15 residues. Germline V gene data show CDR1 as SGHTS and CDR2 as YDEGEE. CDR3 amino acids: CASSFRTAYTDTQYF. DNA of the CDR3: TGTGCCAGCAGCTTCCGGACAGCTTACACAGATACGCAGTATTTT.

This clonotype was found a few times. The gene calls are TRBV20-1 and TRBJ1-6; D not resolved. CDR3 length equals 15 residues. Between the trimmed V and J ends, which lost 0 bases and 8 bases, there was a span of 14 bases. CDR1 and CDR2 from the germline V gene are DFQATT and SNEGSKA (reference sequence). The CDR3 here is CSARDAVATDSPLHF. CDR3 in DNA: TGCAGTGCTAGAGATGCCGTCGCCACCGATTCACCCCTCCACTTT.

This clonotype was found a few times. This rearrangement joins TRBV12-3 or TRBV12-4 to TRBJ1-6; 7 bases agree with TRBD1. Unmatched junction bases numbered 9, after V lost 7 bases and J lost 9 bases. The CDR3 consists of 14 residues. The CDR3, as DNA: TGTGCCAGCACCTCCCTCGACAGGGCTTCACCCCTCCACTTT. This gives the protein CASTSLDRASPLHF.